The 17 T cell receptor beta chains below were found in one sample sequenced in a study of CD4 T cells in relation to SARS-CoV-2 and coronaviruses. Repertoires were generated with immunoSEQ multiplex PCR, while TCRdb's copy carries only in-frame clones and drops some. The repertoire includes about 56,000 clones, approximately 90% of them detected once, and approximately 0.4% sits in the top ten. Sequencing was carried out using naive CD4+ T cells from PBMCs. Subset reported: naive CD4+ T cells isolated by negative enrichment. The receptors shown here come from an adult with COVID-19.

The rearrangement links TRBV10-3 to TRBJ2-7; D may be TRBD2 (5 bases). V was trimmed by 6 bases and J by 5 bases, leaving 17 bases between them. CDR3 size: 14 residues. Germline V CDR1 and CDR2: ENHRY, SYGVKD. The CDR3 here is CAISAPGGLDEQYF. In DNA, the CDR3 is TGTGCCATCAGCGCCCCCGGAGGTCTGGACGAGCAGTACTTC.

The CDR3 region has the DNA TGTGCCAGCACCAGTAAGTCCCAAACGCCAGATACGCAGTATTTT. Residues: CASTSKSQTPDTQYF. V usage is TRBV14 and J usage is TRBJ2-3; D is undetermined. CDR3 length: 15 amino acids. V was shortened by 7 bases and J by 4 bases, with 18 bases between the two germline ends. The germline gives CDR1 SGHDN, CDR2 FVKESK. Supplemented by reference TRBV14 and TRBJ2-3, the full variable domain reads EAGVTQFPSHSVIEKGQTVTLRCDPISGHDNLYWYRRVMGKEIKFLLHFVKESKQDESGMPNNRFLAERTGGTYSTLKVQPAELEDSGVYFCASTSKSQTPDTQYFGPGTRLTVL.

The CDR3 loop reads CASSLGLRTDTQYF. The CDR3 DNA sequence: TGTGCCAGCAGCCTAGGGTTGCGCACAGATACGCAGTATTTT. V usage is TRBV9 and J usage is TRBJ2-3; D not resolved. Trimming removed 4 bases at V and 1 base at J, with 10 bases between. This CDR3 region has 14 residues. Germline V gene data show CDR1 as SGDLS and CDR2 as YYNGEE.

The DNA of the CDR3 is TGTGCCAGCAGTGCCAGGAGGGGAAGGGATACTGAAGCTTTCTTT. Protein product: CASSARRGRDTEAFF. The chain couples TRBV27 to TRBJ1-1, with a tentative D call TRBD1 (5 bases). Trimming stripped 5 bases from V and 5 bases from J, with 18 bases between. Germline V gives CDR1 MNHEY, CDR2 SMNVEV (reference sequence). The CDR3 is 15 residues long.

The rearrangement joins TRBV28 to TRBJ1-4; D gene ambiguous. The CDR3 runs 14 residues. V shed 7 bases and J shed 4 bases, with 13 bases lying between them. The germline V gene encodes CDR1 MDHEN and CDR2 SYDVKM. The CDR3 loop reads CASTLARLNEKLFF. CDR3 DNA sequence: TGTGCCAGCACCCTAGCCAGACTTAATGAAAAACTGTTTTTT.

The rearrangement uses TRBV14 and TRBJ1-2; TRBD1 aligns across 7 bases. The V gene end was trimmed by 0 bases and the J gene end by 2 bases; junction bases not matched to a gene: 6. CDR3 length: 16 residues. CDR1 and CDR2 from the germline V gene are SGHDN and FVKESK. The CDR3 here is CASSQDGYRGNYGYTF. CDR3 sequence (DNA): TGTGCCAGCAGCCAAGATGGGTACAGGGGCAACTATGGCTACACCTTC. Supplemented by reference TRBV14 and TRBJ1-2, the full variable domain reads EAGVTQFPSHSVIEKGQTVTLRCDPISGHDNLYWYRRVMGKEIKFLLHFVKESKQDESGMPNNRFLAERTGGTYSTLKVQPAELEDSGVYFCASSQDGYRGNYGYTFGSGTRLTVV.

In its sample, this clone was seen once. The V call is TRBV5-1, the J call TRBJ1-1; 9 positions agree with TRBD1. Trimming took 0 bases from V and 4 from J; bases not matched to a gene: 7. From germline, CDR1 is SGHRS and CDR2 YFSETQ. CDR3 length: 16 amino acids. The CDR3 DNA follows: TGCGCCAGCAGCTTGGGACCCGGGACAGGGATCACTGAAGCTTTCTTT. It yields the protein CASSLGPGTGITEAFF.

V and J are TRBV2 and TRBJ2-7, with TRBD1 identical over 9 bases. CDR1 SNHLY and CDR2 FYNNEI come from the germline V gene. V lost 6 bases and J lost 3; bases outside the gene matches: 3. This CDR3 spans 13 amino acids. The CDR3 region is CASSRDRDYEQYF. Here the CDR3 DNA reads TGTGCCAGCAGCCGGGACAGGGACTACGAGCAGTACTTC.

This chain joins TRBV29-1 and TRBJ1-2; a possible D gene is TRBD1 (5 bases). This CDR3 spans 14 amino acids. Germline-derived CDR1 and CDR2 are SQVTM and ANQGSEA. Deletions cut 7 bases from V and 1 base from J, with 16 bases between. CDR3 DNA: TGCAGCGCCCGGCCCCGGGGGTTTAACTATGGCTACACCTTC. Amino acids: CSARPRGFNYGYTF.

The rearrangement uses TRBV4-1 and TRBJ2-2; the D gene could be TRBD1 or TRBD2 (5 bases each). The V end lost 0 bases, the J end lost 3 bases, and 11 bases lay between the germline ends. The CDR3 is 16 residues long. Germline V lookup: CDR1 MGHRA, CDR2 YSYEKL. The CDR3, as DNA: TGCGCCAGCAGCCAAGAGGGGGTCGGGTACACCGGGGAGCTGTTTTTT. Its protein product is CASSQEGVGYTGELFF.

The chain employs TRBV2 and TRBJ2-3, with D perhaps TRBD1 or TRBD2 (5 bases each). The CDR3 runs to 16 residues. CDR1 and CDR2 from the germline V gene are SNHLY and FYNNEI. Trimming shortened V by 2 bases and J by 2 bases, and 14 bases separated the two germline ends. In DNA form, the CDR3 reads TGTGCCAGCAGTGAACGTCTAGGGACCCTCACAGATACGCAGTATTTT. This encodes CASSERLGTLTDTQYF. The variable domain in full, with the rest retrieved from reference TRBV2 and TRBJ2-3, is EPEVTQTPSHQVTQMGQEVILRCVPISNHLYFYWYRQILGQKVEFLVSFYNNEISEKSEIFDDQFSVERPDGSNFTLKIRSTKLEDSAMYFCASSERLGTLTDTQYFGPGTRLTVL.

As concerns this clone: One end of the junction fails to match germline, which may point to a read error. The V gene is TRBV27, the J gene TRBJ2-1, with 13 bases matching TRBD2. Germline V gene sequence: CDR1 MNHEY, CDR2 SMNVEV (reference sequence). The CDR3 is 17 amino acids. This CDR3 is CASILSPGLAGLYEQFF. In nucleotides, the CDR3 is TGTGCCAGCATTTTATCTCCGGGACTAGCGGGATTGTATGAGCAGTTCTTC.

This rearrangement joins TRBV6-1 to TRBJ2-1; no clear D gene. CDR3 length equals 12 residues. CDR1 and CDR2 from the germline V gene are MNHNS and SASEGT. Deletions cut 5 bases from V and 8 bases from J, with 10 bases between. The CDR3 region is CASSYRVDEQFF. CDR3 coding DNA: TGTGCCAGCAGTTATCGTGTAGATGAGCAGTTCTTC.

This chain connects TRBV12-3 or TRBV12-4 to TRBJ2-1, with D unresolved. V shed 3 bases and J shed 8 bases, with 8 bases lying between them. The CDR3 spans 12 residues. The CDR3 DNA follows: TGTGCCAGCAGTTTCACCCCACATGAGCAGTTCTTC. Encoded protein: CASSFTPHEQFF.

The rearrangement uses TRBV27 and TRBJ2-7, with 7 bases fitting TRBD2. Germline CDR1 reads MNHEY; CDR2 reads SMNVEV (reference sequence). The V and J ends lost 3 bases and 8 bases, in that order; junction bases with no gene match: 4. The CDR3 loop spans 12 amino acids. CDR3 region: CASSLASGQQYF. The DNA for the CDR3 is TGTGCCAGCAGTTTGGCTAGCGGCCAGCAGTACTTC.

The chain employs TRBV4-1 and TRBJ2-1, with D maybe TRBD2 (6 bases). Looked up from germline, CDR1 is MGHRA and CDR2 is YSYEKL. Trimming cost V 0 bases and J 8 bases, with 11 bases left between them. The CDR3 is 14 amino acids. Here the CDR3 reads CASSQDGAGYEQFF. Here the CDR3 DNA reads TGCGCCAGCAGCCAAGATGGGGCGGGATATGAGCAGTTCTTC.

This clone was recorded once. The CDR3 region has the DNA TGTGCCAGCAGTTTGCTAGCGGGGACCTACGAGCAGTACTTC. The encoded protein is CASSLLAGTYEQYF. This sequence joins TRBV28 and TRBJ2-7; 9 positions match TRBD2. The germline gives CDR1 MDHEN, CDR2 SYDVKM. V was clipped by 3 bases and J by 2 bases; unmatched bases: 2. There are 14 residues in the CDR3.